The 8 T cell receptor beta chains below come from one sample, sequenced in a study of lung T cells in sarcoidosis with Löfgren's syndrome. In TCRdb, the reads were re-called with MiXCR into one record per CDR3 protein. The repertoire has about 8,500 distinct CDR3 sequences, 20% to 25% of them found once; the top ten carry about 22%. Sequenced input: CD4+ T cells from bronchoalveolar lavage fluid. These receptors all come from a human donor with sarcoidosis (Löfgren's syndrome or another form), or a control subject (not recorded which).

By share of the sample, this clonotype is medium-sized. V usage is TRBV20-1 and J usage is TRBJ2-2; tentatively, D is TRBD2 (6 bases). The V end lost 2 bases, the J end lost 6 bases, and 10 bases lay between the germline ends. In germline, CDR1 is DFQATT, CDR2 SNEGSKA (reference sequence). The CDR3 covers 13 residues. The CDR3 sequence is CSARQTGAGELFF. CDR3 in DNA: TGCAGTGCTAGACAAACGGGGGCCGGGGAGCTGTTTTTT.

This clonotype was counted only a few times. This may be a read error, as it is one base from a much larger clone. Here the CDR3 reads CASGLNGGEQYF. DNA for the CDR3: TGTGCCAGCGGCTTAAACGGGGGAGAGCAGTACTTC. The genes are TRBV7-6 and TRBJ2-7; D perhaps matches TRBD2 (6 bases). The CDR3 runs 12 residues. Germline V gene sequence: CDR1 SGHVS, CDR2 FNYEAQ.

Comments on this clonotype: A much larger clone lies one base from this, so it may be a read error. This sequence joins TRBV6-6 and TRBJ2-7; D possibly corresponds to TRBD1 (5 bases). V was pared by 2 bases and J by 3 bases, with 8 bases between. The CDR3 loop spans 13 amino acids. Germline V gene data show CDR1 as MNHNY and CDR2 as SVGAGI (reference sequence). DNA for the CDR3: TGTGCCAGCAGTTACGGACACTGCTACGAGCAGTACTTC. It codes for CASSYGHCYEQYF.

With regard to this clonotype: Because the CDR3 is missing its conserved closing phenylalanine or tryptophan, this is likely a read error. V is TRBV20-1 and J is TRBJ2-7, with TRBD1 matching over 9 bases. Germline lookup yields CDR1 DFQATT and CDR2 SNEGSKA (reference sequence). This CDR3 region has 15 residues. J lost 2 bases, V lost 4 bases, and 9 bases had no gene match. In DNA form, the CDR3 reads TGCAGTGCTACCCCGGGACAGGGAATAACCTACGAGCAGTACTCC. Translated: CSATPGQGITYEQYS.

This chain links TRBV29-1 with TRBJ2-7; D call uncertain. The germline gives CDR1 SQVTM, CDR2 ANQGSEA. CDR3 length: 13 amino acids. The V end was cut by 6 bases, the J end by 0 bases, with 12 bases between. CDR3 in DNA: TGCAGCGTCGCGAGGCGTAGCTCCTACGAGCAGTACTTC. This translates into CSVARRSSYEQYF.

This clonotype was counted many times. The rearrangement joins TRBV3-1 to TRBJ2-3; either TRBD1 or TRBD2 may supply D (5 bases each). Germline V gives CDR1 LGHDT, CDR2 YNNKEL (reference sequence). Trimming removed 4 bases from V and 2 bases from J, with 13 bases in between. This CDR3 contains 15 residues. CDR3 loop: CASSPGHGSTDTQYF. The CDR3 region has the DNA TGTGCCAGCAGCCCGGGGCACGGGTCCACAGATACGCAGTATTTT.

Remarks on this clonotype: This may arise from a read error, as a much more abundant clone is one base away. J is TRBJ2-3 and V is TRBV2; D is unresolved. This CDR3 has 15 amino acids. CDR1 and CDR2 (germline): SNHLY, FYNNEI. The ends were cut back, 3 bases at V and 2 bases at J, with 12 bases in the middle. The CDR3 bases are TGTGCCAGCAGTGAGAACGGCCACCTCACAGATACGCAGTATTTT. It yields the protein CASSENGHLTDTQYF.

This clonotype is judged medium-sized. The rearrangement joins TRBV7-8 to TRBJ2-7; a weak D match, TRBD1 (5 bases). Trimming left V 5 bases short and J 5 bases short, with 13 bases between. From germline, CDR1 is SGHVS and CDR2 FQNEAQ. This CDR3 has 13 amino acids. CDR3 sequence reads: CASSQGYSNEQYF. The DNA for the CDR3 is TGTGCCAGCAGCCAGGGTTACAGCAACGAGCAGTACTTC. The variable domain in full, with the rest retrieved from reference TRBV7-8 and TRBJ2-7, is GAGVSQSPRYKVAKRGQDVALRCDPISGHVSLFWYQQALGQGPEFLTYFQNEAQLDKSGLPSDRFFAERPEGSVSTLKIQRTQQEDSAVYLCASSQGYSNEQYFGPGTRLTVT.